The present entry profiles one TCR beta chain with its context. Antigen specificity is unknown. The germline CDR1 and CDR2 sequences are MNHEY and SMNVEV (reference sequence). V dropped 7 bases and J dropped 1 base, with 12 bases sitting between them. CDR3 size: 14 residues. Data came from immunoSEQ multiplex PCR; TCRdb stores just in-frame clones and leaves some out. The table lists about 33,000 clones, more than 75% of them singletons. The time point denotes: week 23, last vaccination. Vaccine doses each comprised 300 ug of mutant IDH1 20-mer peptide, with topical imiquimod. This sample is part of a study of a mutant IDH1 vaccine in newly diagnosed glioma. The study's findings and limits: Researchers report vaccine-induced immune responses in approximately 94% of patients.

The clonotype was recovered from a man aged 35-49 years with glioma. The sequencing used PBMCs, collected from a glioma patient whose treatment included an IDH1 peptide vaccine. The chain is built from TRBV27 and TRBJ2-3, with D perhaps matching TRBD2 (6 bases). The CDR3 protein is CASTRVAGTDTQYF. CDR3 sequence (DNA): TGTGCCAGCACCCGGGTAGCGGGCACAGATACGCAGTATTTT.